The entry below describes one T cell receptor beta chain. The CDR3 has 16 residues. Germline V gene data show CDR1 as SGHTA and CDR2 as FQGNSA. V was cut by 1 base and J by 5 bases, with 15 bases left in between. Via MiXCR, TCRdb re-called the RT-PCR reads, giving one row per CDR3 protein. The sample lists hundreds of thousands of distinct CDR3 sequences; 10% to 15% were seen once. This entry belongs to a study of response to subunit inactivated influenza vaccine. The material was PBMCs from blood, obtained on the day of vaccination. The chain links TRBV7-2 to TRBJ1-3; D gene uncertain. The TCR originated in a man in his forties or fifties who received an inactivated influenza vaccine. The CDR3 sequence is CASSLGAVGRRNTIYF. The DNA for the CDR3 is TGTGCCAGCAGCTTAGGGGCCGTCGGGAGAAGAAACACCATATATTTT.